These 16 T cell receptor beta chains share one sample of origin, sequenced in a study of Ad26.COV2.S vaccination and SARS-CoV-2 variants. Sample treatment: over 15 received Ad26.COV2.S at low or high dose, single or two shots; about 5 received placebo; per-sample allocation not given. The study sampled participants on day 63 after the first vaccine or placebo injection. Measured with immunoSEQ multiplex PCR; TCRdb has only the in-frame clones, and not every one. The sample lists about 350,000 clones; approximately 86% were seen once. Material: peripheral blood, obtained in a trial of Ad26.COV2.S vaccine versus placebo. The receptors were sampled from a person between 18 and 65 years old who received the Ad26.COV2.S COVID-19 vaccine or a placebo.

This chain connects TRBV7-3 to TRBJ2-3, with D uncertain. Trimming took off 4 bases at V and 2 bases at J, with 25 bases between the two ends. CDR3 length equals 19 residues. Looked up from germline, CDR1 is SGHTA and CDR2 is FQGTGA. In nucleotides, the CDR3 is TGTGCCAGCAGCTCCAGTCGGTTCTCCCCACTACCAATCACAGATACGCAGTATTTT. As protein: CASSSSRFSPLPITDTQYF.

This clone has a handful of counts. The chain uses TRBV5-1 and TRBJ2-7, with 8 positions matching TRBD2. V shed 4 bases and J 3 bases; nucleotides not matched to a gene: 12. The germline gives CDR1 SGHRS, CDR2 YFSETQ. The CDR3 is 16 amino acids. The CDR3 DNA sequence: TGCGCCAGCAGCCTTCGGGGTAGCGGGACCTTCTACGAGCAGTACTTC. Its protein product is CASSLRGSGTFYEQYF.

The chain is built from TRBV28 and TRBJ2-7, with TRBD2 matching over 8 bases. The length of the CDR3 is 18 residues. Losses at the gene ends were 3 bases for V and 3 bases for J; bases not matched to a gene: 16. Germline V gives CDR1 MDHEN, CDR2 SYDVKM. CDR3 region: CASSLSLAGSSNYYEQYF. The CDR3 coding sequence is TGTGCCAGCAGTTTGTCTCTAGCGGGCTCTTCGAACTACTACGAGCAGTACTTC.

The count of this clone is one. The CDR3: CASSHNPVYGYTF. The CDR3 region has the DNA TGCGCCAGCAGCCACAACCCAGTCTATGGCTACACCTTC. The chain employs TRBV4-3 and TRBJ1-2; no clear D gene. Trimming removed 3 bases from V and 4 bases from J, with 9 bases in between. Looked up from germline, CDR1 is LGHNA and CDR2 is YSLEER. The CDR3 is 13 residues long.

The chain combines TRBV5-1 with TRBJ2-3; TRBD2 is a possible D gene (5 bases). The V end was cut by 0 bases, the J end by 2 bases, with 16 bases between. Germline lookup yields CDR1 SGHRS and CDR2 YFSETQ. The CDR3 spans 17 residues. CDR3 in amino acids: CASSLGGGSHITDTQYF. CDR3 sequence (DNA): TGCGCCAGCAGCTTGGGCGGAGGCAGTCACATCACAGATACGCAGTATTTT.

The chain is built from TRBV7-2 and TRBJ2-5; TRBD1 agrees at 8 bases. CDR3 size: 15 residues. The germline CDR1 and CDR2 sequences are SGHTA and FQGNSA. The V segment lost 5 bases and the J segment 6 bases; nucleotides outside the gene matches: 11. In nucleotides, the CDR3 is TGTGCCAGCAGCGTACAGGGGGGCCCCCTTAAGACCCAGTACTTC. Protein: CASSVQGGPLKTQYF. The full variable domain, its missing parts supplied by reference TRBV7-2 and TRBJ2-5, is GAGVSQSPSNKVTEKGKDVELRCDPISGHTALYWYRQSLGQGLEFLIYFQGNSAPDKSGLPSDRFSAERTGGSVSTLTIQRTQQEDSAVYLCASSVQGGPLKTQYFGPGTRLLVL.

This clone has a single count. The chain has TRBV24-1 and TRBJ2-7, with 10 bases matching TRBD1. Looked up from germline, CDR1 is KGHDR and CDR2 is SFDVKD. This CDR3 region has 16 residues. After removal of 4 bases from V and 0 bases from J, the junction contained 5 bases not matched to a gene. Here the CDR3 reads CATSEGTGEASYEQYF. The CDR3 nucleotides are TGTGCCACCAGTGAGGGGACAGGGGAGGCCTCCTACGAGCAGTACTTC.

The V call is TRBV14, the J call TRBJ2-1; TRBD2 aligns across 11 bases. This CDR3 comprises 15 residues. Trimming removed 7 bases from V and 3 bases from J; junction bases left unmatched: 5. From germline, CDR1 is SGHDN and CDR2 FVKESK. The CDR3 is CASKLAGANYNEQFF. The CDR3 DNA is TGTGCCAGCAAACTAGCGGGAGCGAACTACAATGAGCAGTTCTTC.

The chain uses TRBV28 and TRBJ2-5, with D possibly TRBD1 on 6 matching bases. The CDR3 runs to 14 residues. The germline V and J ends were trimmed by 5 bases and 2 bases, with 12 bases remaining between them. CDR1 MDHEN and CDR2 SYDVKM come from the germline V gene. In DNA form, the CDR3 reads TGTGCCAGCAGTCCATCTGGACAGCAAGAGACCCAGTACTTC. It specifies CASSPSGQQETQYF.

The chain links TRBV18 to TRBJ2-3; D gene ambiguous. Between the trimmed V and J ends, which lost 4 bases and 1 base, there was a span of 6 bases. This CDR3 comprises 13 residues. Germline assignment: CDR1 KGHSH and CDR2 LQKENI. CDR3 nucleotide sequence: TGTGCCAGCTCACGTAGGGGCACAGATACGCAGTATTTT. Encoded protein: CASSRRGTDTQYF.

J is TRBJ2-1 and V is TRBV7-9, with 7 bases matching TRBD2. The CDR3 is 15 residues long. J lost 4 bases, V lost 5 bases, and 8 bases had no gene match. CDR1 is SEHNR, CDR2 FQNEAQ, per germline (reference sequence). The CDR3 sequence is CASSITSAYYNEQFF. The CDR3 DNA reads as TGTGCCAGCAGCATTACTAGCGCCTATTACAATGAGCAGTTCTTC. Drawing the rest from reference TRBV7-9 and TRBJ2-1, the complete variable domain is DTGVSQNPRHKITKRGQNVTFRCDPISEHNRLYWYRQTLGQGPEFLTYFQNEAQLEKSRLLSDRFSAERPKGSFSTLEIQRTEQGDSAMYLCASSITSAYYNEQFFGPGTRLTVL.

This clone was counted between two and nine times. This sequence joins TRBV29-1 and TRBJ1-4; the D is unclear. There are 14 residues in the CDR3. V gave up 6 bases and J gave up 0 bases, with 11 bases separating them. In germline, CDR1 is SQVTM, CDR2 ANQGSEA. The CDR3 spells CSVGQLSTNEKLFF. DNA for the CDR3: TGCAGCGTCGGTCAGCTCTCAACTAATGAAAAACTGTTTTTT.

V is TRBV28 and J is TRBJ2-1; maybe TRBD2 (5 bases). V was cut by 2 bases and J by 12 bases, with 8 bases left in between. The germline V gene encodes CDR1 MDHEN and CDR2 SYDVKM. This CDR3 region has 11 residues. CDR3: CASSLDRGQFF. CDR3 coding DNA: TGTGCCAGCAGTTTAGATCGGGGGCAGTTCTTC.

The V gene is TRBV28, the J gene TRBJ1-2; D remains ambiguous. CDR1 is MDHEN, CDR2 SYDVKM, per germline. This CDR3 spans 12 amino acids. Between the trimmed V and J ends, which lost 3 bases and 4 bases, there was a span of 6 bases. This CDR3 is CASSFDGYGYTF. The CDR3, as DNA: TGTGCCAGCAGTTTTGACGGCTATGGCTACACCTTC.

The V gene is TRBV10-3, the J gene TRBJ1-6, with TRBD1 matching 11 bases. The ends lost 6 bases at V and 10 bases at J; junction bases unmatched: 8. The germline V gene encodes CDR1 ENHRY and CDR2 SYGVKD. The CDR3 consists of 15 residues. CDR3 sequence reads: CAISVGQGAESPLHF. CDR3 DNA sequence: TGTGCCATCAGCGTAGGACAGGGGGCAGAATCACCCCTCCACTTT.

The chain carries TRBV10-2 and TRBJ1-1, with 8 bases aligning to TRBD1. The length of the CDR3 is 15 residues. The trim removed 3 bases at V and 11 bases at J, leaving 14 bases unmatched. The germline gives CDR1 WSHSY, CDR2 SAAADI. The CDR3 region has the DNA TGCGCCAGCAGTGAACAGGGGGGTTTTCTCGGGGAGGCTTTCTTT. Encoded protein: CASSEQGGFLGEAFF.